The sequence of this T cell receptor (beta chain) was determined in a study of cytomegalovirus exposure and HLA in healthy donors. Study results and caveats: What TCR beta sequences reportedly achieved was accurate prediction of HLA-A and HLA-B alleles in most subjects. Most TCRs appeared rarely, but some public TCRs recurred in many donors. Productive rates of about 87% or about 30% were seen for most TCR beta V segments in an earlier analysis.

Amplification used 60 Vbeta primers and 13 Jbeta primers. Profiled with immunoSEQ multiplex PCR; TCRdb holds only in-frame clones, not every one. The sample holds 140,000 or so clones, 80% to 90% seen once. This clone has only one observation. Its antigen is unidentified. V was clipped by 4 bases and J by 2 bases; unmatched bases: 5. The germline V gene encodes CDR1 MRHNA and CDR2 SNTAGT. There are 15 residues in the CDR3. V gene TRBV6-4 combines with J gene TRBJ2-3; 8 nucleotides match TRBD2. The specimen was PBMCs. This TCR was sampled from a boy under 10 years old in good health and CMV-seronegative. In DNA form, the CDR3 reads TGTGCCAGCAGTGTTAGTAGCGGGACCACAGATACGCAGTATTTT. It translates to CASSVSSGTTDTQYF.